This passage covers 14 T cell receptor beta chains from one sample sequenced in a study of shared clonotypes between healthy human individuals (dated by TCRdb to about 2020). Library creation used the immunoSEQ multiplex PCR assay. The table was pulled from immuneACCESS by TCRdb, which kept in-frame rearrangements only. Such tables lose some clones; where checked, under half of the loss comes from unresolved V genes, and the rest has no known cause. This sample has 780,000 or so clones in its table, and around 77% of those were observed once. About 1.8% of the sample rests with the top ten. The specimen was memory CD4+ T cells sorted from blood. The sample's cell subset or site label is to be understood as: CD45RA-negative fraction. These receptors were collected from a woman aged 30 to 39 in good health.

The V call is TRBV2, the J call TRBJ2-7; 8 positions agree with TRBD2. V shed 7 bases, J shed 0 bases, and the junction held 5 bases outside the gene matches. Germline lookup yields CDR1 SNHLY and CDR2 FYNNEI. The CDR3 sequence is 14 residues long. The CDR3 DNA follows: TGTGCCAGCAACAAGAGCGGGAGCTCCTACGAGCAGTACTTC. Amino acid sequence: CASNKSGSSYEQYF.

The chain recombines TRBV27 with TRBJ2-7, with D possibly TRBD1 on 5 matching bases. Germline V CDR1 and CDR2: MNHEY, SMNVEV (reference sequence). The CDR3 spans 14 residues. Trimming cost V 6 bases and J 2 bases, with 14 bases left between them. CDR3 protein: CASSLIDRPYEQYF. In nucleotides, the CDR3 is TGTGCCAGCAGCTTAATAGACAGACCCTACGAGCAGTACTTC.

The gene calls are TRBV28 and TRBJ2-4, with D tentatively TRBD1 (6 bases). Germline V lookup: CDR1 MDHEN, CDR2 SYDVKM. The CDR3 extends over 13 amino acids. V was cut by 6 bases and J by 7 bases, with 13 bases left in between. CDR3 protein: CASSKQGSNIQYF. As DNA, the CDR3 is TGTGCCAGCAGCAAACAGGGATCTAACATTCAGTACTTC.

This chain joins TRBV25-1 and TRBJ2-3; possible D gene TRBD2, 5 bases. Germline assignment: CDR1 MGHDK and CDR2 SYGVNS. V lost 1 base and J 6 bases, leaving 20 bases between the germline ends. The CDR3 loop spans 17 amino acids. CDR3 protein: CASSELVRGLNTDTQYF. CDR3 DNA sequence: TGTGCCAGCAGTGAATTAGTCCGCGGGCTTAACACGGATACGCAGTATTTT. Full variable domain (remainder filled in from reference TRBV25-1 and TRBJ2-3): EADIYQTPRYLVIGTGKKITLECSQTMGHDKMYWYQQDPGMELHLIHYSYGVNSTEKGDLSSESTVSRIRTEHFPLTLESARPSHTSQYLCASSELVRGLNTDTQYFGPGTRLTVL.

The chain links TRBV29-1 to TRBJ2-2; 8 bases are shared with TRBD2. Germline CDR1 and CDR2: SQVTM and ANQGSEA. The CDR3 is made up of 15 amino acids. V lost 5 bases and J lost 4; bases outside the gene matches: 9. The DNA for the CDR3 is TGCAGCGTTAGAAGCGGGAGTTTGGGCACCGGGGAGCTGTTTTTT. This encodes CSVRSGSLGTGELFF.

The chain has TRBV19 and TRBJ1-5; the match to TRBD1 covers 8 bases. This CDR3 has 13 amino acids. Looked up from germline, CDR1 is LNHDA and CDR2 is SQIVND (reference sequence). With V trimmed by 7 bases and J by 7 bases, 6 bases remained unmatched. Here the CDR3 reads CASTADREQPQHF. The CDR3 nucleotides read TGTGCCAGTACCGCGGACAGGGAACAGCCCCAGCATTTT.

This chain links TRBV9 with TRBJ2-5; 10 bases fit TRBD1. This CDR3 is built from 18 residues. The J segment lost 5 bases and the V segment lost 2 bases, leaving 15 bases of the junction unmatched. Per germline, CDR1 SGDLS and CDR2 YYNGEE. CDR3 coding DNA: TGTGCCAGCAGCGTCAGACCGGGACAGGGGAGGAGTTCGGAGACCCAGTACTTC. Translation: CASSVRPGQGRSSETQYF.

This clone was detected many times. J is TRBJ2-7 and V is TRBV27; D gene uncertain. Trimming pared 2 bases from V and 1 base from J, leaving 9 bases between. This CDR3 contains 14 residues. Per the germline V gene, CDR1 is MNHEY and CDR2 is SMNVEV (reference sequence). CDR3 loop: CASSLNRLSYEQYF. The CDR3 nucleotides are TGTGCCAGCAGTTTAAACCGGTTGTCCTACGAGCAGTACTTC.

This rearrangement joins TRBV27 to TRBJ2-2; TRBD2 is a possible D gene (6 bases). The CDR3 totals 15 residues. The V end lost 2 bases, the J end lost 5 bases, and 12 bases lay between the germline ends. Germline CDR1 reads MNHEY; CDR2 reads SMNVEV (reference sequence). The CDR3 DNA reads as TGTGCCAGCAGTTTAAACGGGAGAGGTACCGGGGAGCTGTTTTTT. It codes for CASSLNGRGTGELFF.

CDR3 amino acids: CASSPTGGNGYTF. CDR3 DNA sequence: TGTGCCAGCAGTCCTACAGGGGGGAATGGCTACACCTTC. The V gene is TRBV2, the J gene TRBJ1-2, with 8 bases lining up with TRBD1. The V and J ends lost 5 bases and 6 bases, in that order; junction bases with no gene match: 5. CDR3 length: 13 amino acids. Germline assignment: CDR1 SNHLY and CDR2 FYNNEI.

The chain is built from TRBV6-1 and TRBJ1-4; a weak D match, TRBD1 (5 bases). This CDR3 spans 15 amino acids. The V end was cut by 1 base, the J end by 7 bases, with 13 bases between. Per the germline V gene, CDR1 is MNHNS and CDR2 is SASEGT. The CDR3 sequence is CASSEESGWSEKLFF. CDR3 bases: TGTGCCAGCAGTGAAGAGTCAGGGTGGAGTGAAAAACTGTTTTTT.

The chain links TRBV5-8 to TRBJ1-1; D is ambiguous. Trimming left V 0 bases short and J 0 bases short, with 9 bases between. This CDR3 has 15 residues. Germline V gives CDR1 SGHTS, CDR2 YDEGEE. The CDR3 loop reads CASSLVFGMNTEAFF. Written as DNA, the CDR3 is TGTGCCAGCAGCTTGGTCTTCGGGATGAACACTGAAGCTTTCTTT. Full variable domain (remainder filled in from reference TRBV5-8 and TRBJ1-1): EAGVTQSPTHLIKTRGQQATLRCSPISGHTSVYWYQQALGLGLQFLLWYDEGEERNRGNFPPRFSGRQFPNYSSELNVNALELEDSALYLCASSLVFGMNTEAFFGQGTRLTVV.

The V and J genes are TRBV27 and TRBJ2-2; 8 nucleotides align to TRBD1. The CDR3 sequence is 15 residues long. The germline CDR1 and CDR2 sequences are MNHEY and SMNVEV (reference sequence). With 5 bases clipped from V and 8 bases from J, the junction kept 10 bases outside the gene matches. The DNA of the CDR3 is TGTGCCAGCAGTCCCGGACAGGGTATAAGGGGGGAGCTGTTTTTT. Its translation is CASSPGQGIRGELFF.

The chain has TRBV30 and TRBJ1-5; D remains ambiguous. Per germline, CDR1 GTSNPN and CDR2 SVGIG (reference sequence). Trimming pared 1 base from V and 4 bases from J, leaving 17 bases between. The CDR3 sequence is 16 residues long. The CDR3 bases are TGTGCCTGGAGTGCACCCAGGATACAGTCTAATCAGCCCCAGCATTTT. It encodes CAWSAPRIQSNQPQHF. Variable domain in full (rest from reference TRBV30 and TRBJ1-5): SQTIHQWPATLVQPVGSPLSLECTVEGTSNPNLYWYRQAAGRGLQLLFYSVGIGQISSEVPQNLSASRPQDRQFILSSKKLLLSDSGFYLCAWSAPRIQSNQPQHFGDGTRLSIL.